These 27 T cell receptor beta chains were sequenced from one sample in a study of shared clonotypes between healthy human individuals. Only in-frame clones appear in the TCRdb table, and some are missing; sequencing was by immunoSEQ multiplex PCR. There are about 1 million clones in the sample; about 75% occur only once, and about 1.4% lies in the top ten. Input material: memory CD4+ T cells sorted from blood. The sample's subset: CD45RA-negative fraction. These receptors were obtained from a young man in good health.

The gene calls are TRBV5-1 and TRBJ2-3; 8 positions match TRBD2. The CDR3 sequence is 17 residues long. Germline loops: CDR1 SGHRS, CDR2 YFSETQ. Germline trimming cut 4 bases from V and 1 base from J; bases unmatched to any gene: 11. DNA for the CDR3: TGCGCCAGCAGCCCCAGGAGCGGGGGTTGGGGCACAGATACGCAGTATTTT. It is translated as CASSPRSGGWGTDTQYF.

With regard to this clone: A much larger clone sits a single nucleotide away, making a read error possible. This chain joins TRBV7-9 and TRBJ1-3; D uncertain. V was pared by 5 bases and J by 3 bases, with 2 bases between. The CDR3 is 11 amino acids. The germline V gene encodes CDR1 SEHNR and CDR2 FQNEAQ (reference sequence). The CDR3 here is CASSIGNTIYF. CDR3 DNA sequence: TGTGCCAGCAGCATTGGAAACACCATATATTTT.

The V call is TRBV7-2, the J call TRBJ2-3; D is possibly TRBD2 (7 bases). Germline V gene sequence: CDR1 SGHTA, CDR2 FQGNSA. The CDR3 spans 15 residues. Trimming cost V 5 bases and J 1 base, with 13 bases left between them. The CDR3 region has the DNA TGTGCCAGCAGCCAAGGGGGGGCGGGCACAGATACGCAGTATTTT. This sequence encodes CASSQGGAGTDTQYF.

This clone was detected a few times. The rearrangement links TRBV29-1 to TRBJ1-2, with a tentative D call TRBD1 (6 bases). CDR1 and CDR2 (germline): SQVTM, ANQGSEA. Trimming took off 1 base at V and 6 bases at J, with 12 bases between the two ends. The CDR3 totals 13 residues. CDR3 bases: TGCAGCGTTGAAGCGGCGCCAGGGGATGGCTACACCTTC. Protein: CSVEAAPGDGYTF.

In this sample, this clone turned up a few times. The rearrangement links TRBV7-2 to TRBJ1-2; the D is unclear. The CDR3 runs to 12 residues. V lost 4 bases and J 10 bases, leaving 13 bases between the germline ends. Per the germline V gene, CDR1 is SGHTA and CDR2 is FQGNSA. The CDR3 reads CASSSPAGPYTF. Here the CDR3 DNA reads TGTGCCAGCAGCTCGCCGGCGGGCCCCTACACCTTC.

Written as DNA, the CDR3 is TGCGCCACCTCCCCGGGGACTAGCGGGACACACGAGCAGTTCTTC. Amino acid sequence: CATSPGTSGTHEQFF. The chain employs TRBV10-1 and TRBJ2-1, with TRBD2 matching over 13 bases. Germline lookup yields CDR1 WNHNN and CDR2 SYGVQD (reference sequence). The trim removed 10 bases at V and 10 bases at J, leaving 13 bases unmatched. This CDR3 is built from 15 residues.

V and J are TRBV29-1 and TRBJ2-5, with 8 bases matching TRBD2. The trim removed 3 bases at V and 5 bases at J, leaving 8 bases unmatched. The CDR3 is 14 amino acids. CDR1 and CDR2 from the germline V gene are SQVTM and ANQGSEA. CDR3 bases: TGCAGCGTTGAGTCAGGACTAGCTGGGGAGACCCAGTACTTC. Protein: CSVESGLAGETQYF.

The chain links TRBV7-5 to TRBJ1-5; the table's D call TRBD1 went unverified against the DNA. TRBV7-5 is a pseudogene segment. This CDR3 is 16 amino acids long. In DNA, the CDR3 is TGTGCCAGAAGCCCGTACAGGGTCTGGAGGAATCAGCCCCAGCATTTT. It specifies CARSPYRVWRNQPQHF.

This clone was observed once. The V call is TRBV6-4, the J call TRBJ2-3; weak D call: TRBD2 (7 bases). CDR3 length: 18 residues. The V end was cut by 2 bases, the J end by 6 bases, with 24 bases between. The germline CDR1 and CDR2 sequences are MRHNA and SNTAGT. CDR3 loop: CASSDVQIGGGGGDTQYF. CDR3 DNA sequence: TGTGCCAGCAGTGACGTTCAAATAGGAGGGGGAGGGGGGGATACGCAGTATTTT.

The V and J genes are TRBV7-9 and TRBJ2-5, with TRBD1 matching 11 bases. The germline V gene encodes CDR1 SEHNR and CDR2 FQNEAQ (reference sequence). The CDR3 sequence is 14 residues long. The J segment lost 5 bases and the V segment lost 5 bases, leaving 4 bases of the junction unmatched. This chain's CDR3 is CASSRGQGAETQYF. The CDR3 DNA is TGTGCCAGCAGCCGAGGACAGGGGGCCGAGACCCAGTACTTC.

There are a few counts of this clone. Other DNA sequences in the sample encode the same CDR3. The chain links TRBV5-6 to TRBJ2-2; perhaps TRBD2 as D (6 bases). Germline V gene sequence: CDR1 SGHDT, CDR2 YYEEEE. The CDR3 sequence is 14 residues long. Trimming stripped 4 bases from V and 1 base from J, with 8 bases between. CDR3 bases: TGTGCCAGCAGCCTGCGGGGGAACACCGGGGAGCTGTTTTTT. Its protein product is CASSLRGNTGELFF.

This clone showed up just a few times. This chain connects TRBV7-8 to TRBJ2-5; D is uncertain. The CDR3 extends over 15 amino acids. With 0 bases removed from V and 4 bases from J, the gap between germline ends came to 12 bases. Per the germline V gene, CDR1 is SGHVS and CDR2 is FQNEAQ. The CDR3 is CASSLAATALETQYF. The CDR3 bases are TGTGCCAGCAGCTTAGCGGCTACGGCCTTAGAGACCCAGTACTTC. Supplemented by reference TRBV7-8 and TRBJ2-5, the full variable domain reads GAGVSQSPRYKVAKRGQDVALRCDPISGHVSLFWYQQALGQGPEFLTYFQNEAQLDKSGLPSDRFFAERPEGSVSTLKIQRTQQEDSAVYLCASSLAATALETQYFGPGTRLLVL.

The chain has TRBV5-6 and TRBJ2-5; 8 bases match TRBD1. Looked up from germline, CDR1 is SGHDT and CDR2 is YYEEEE. The CDR3 has 18 residues. Trimming cost V 4 bases and J 0 bases; bases outside gene matches: 14. The CDR3 reads CASSHDRGSRLYQETQYF. CDR3 nucleotides: TGTGCCAGCAGCCATGACAGGGGTTCGCGATTGTACCAAGAGACCCAGTACTTC.

This clone was seen repeatedly, ten times or more. The V call is TRBV5-1, the J call TRBJ2-7; tentative D call: TRBD2 (6 bases). The CDR3 covers 16 residues. Germline V gives CDR1 SGHRS, CDR2 YFSETQ. V shed 4 bases and J shed 0 bases, with 17 bases lying between them. The CDR3 spells CASSTAGLKSSYEQYF. As DNA, the CDR3 is TGCGCCAGCAGCACTGCGGGACTGAAGAGCTCCTACGAGCAGTACTTC.

The chain carries TRBV7-2 and TRBJ1-6; D perhaps matches TRBD1 (5 bases). Germline loops: CDR1 SGHTA, CDR2 FQGNSA. Deletions cut 2 bases from V and 8 bases from J, with 16 bases between. The CDR3 extends over 16 amino acids. The CDR3 nucleotides are TGTGCCAGCAGCTTACGCCCCGCAGGGCCCCATTCACCCCTCCACTTT. It yields the protein CASSLRPAGPHSPLHF.

The chain joins TRBV10-2 to TRBJ1-1; maybe TRBD1 (5 bases). The germline V and J ends were trimmed by 0 bases and 5 bases, with 10 bases remaining between them. The germline gives CDR1 WSHSY, CDR2 SAAADI. CDR3 size: 14 residues. The CDR3 sequence: CASSESRGWTEAFF. The CDR3 coding sequence is TGCGCCAGCAGTGAGTCGAGGGGATGGACTGAAGCTTTCTTT.

This sequence joins TRBV11-2 and TRBJ2-3; 8 nucleotides line up with TRBD2. Trimming removed 5 bases from V and 1 base from J; junction bases left unmatched: 8. The CDR3 is 16 amino acids. Germline V gene lookup returns CDR1 SGHAT and CDR2 FQNNGV. CDR3 DNA: TGTGCCAGCAGCCCACGGCTCGGGGGGGGCACAGATACGCAGTATTTT. It codes for CASSPRLGGGTDTQYF.

This clone has only a few counts. V is TRBV5-5 and J is TRBJ1-5; D is uncertain. The CDR3 length is 14 residues. Trimming stripped 2 bases from V and 1 base from J, with 7 bases between. CDR1 and CDR2 (germline): SGHKS, YYEKEE (reference sequence). CDR3 bases: TGTGCCAGCAGCTTTGAGGACAGCAATCAGCCCCAGCATTTT. This gives the protein CASSFEDSNQPQHF.

This clone showed up just a few times. One base away lies a much larger clone, so this may be a sequencing read error. Other DNA sequences in this sample translate to the same CDR3. This rearrangement joins TRBV7-2 to TRBJ2-7; 9 bases match TRBD1. Germline trimming cut 5 bases from V and 2 bases from J; bases unmatched to any gene: 4. The CDR3 consists of 14 residues. The V gene's germline CDR1 is SGHTA and CDR2 FQGNSA. This CDR3 reads CASSLDRGPYEQYF. CDR3 in DNA: TGTGCCAGCAGCCTGGACAGGGGCCCCTACGAGCAGTACTTC.

The chain uses TRBV6-1 and TRBJ1-2; D unclear. CDR1 and CDR2 (germline): MNHNS, SASEGT. V lost 6 bases to trimming and J lost 6 bases, with 14 bases between them. The CDR3 is 13 amino acids. The CDR3 bases are TGTGCCAGCAGACTCCCGGGCCAGAATGGCTACACCTTC. Translation gives CASRLPGQNGYTF.

The chain links TRBV6-5 to TRBJ2-5, with TRBD2 matching 9 bases. This CDR3 is built from 14 residues. The ends lost 7 bases at V and 9 bases at J; junction bases unmatched: 12. Germline V gene lookup returns CDR1 MNHEY and CDR2 SVGAGI. The CDR3 protein is CASISLSGGRAQYF. The CDR3 DNA sequence: TGTGCCAGCATAAGCCTTAGCGGGGGAAGGGCCCAGTACTTC.

The chain carries TRBV5-1 and TRBJ2-6; D not resolved. This CDR3 contains 16 residues. V lost 0 bases to trimming and J lost 2 bases, with 9 bases between them. Germline V gene data show CDR1 as SGHRS and CDR2 as YFSETQ. The CDR3 coding sequence is TGCGCCAGCAGCTTGGATCTAGTAGCTGGGGCCAACGTCCTGACTTTC. It yields the protein CASSLDLVAGANVLTF.

The chain employs TRBV7-2 and TRBJ2-4, with 8 nucleotides matching TRBD1. With 1 base clipped from V and 8 bases from J, the junction kept 4 bases outside the gene matches. Germline V lookup: CDR1 SGHTA, CDR2 FQGNSA. The CDR3 is 14 residues long. The CDR3 DNA reads as TGTGCCAGCAGCTTAGGGGACAGGATCCACATTCAGTACTTC. It translates to CASSLGDRIHIQYF.

V usage is TRBV28 and J usage is TRBJ2-5; 10 bases are a match to TRBD2. Trimming removed 1 base from V and 5 bases from J; junction bases left unmatched: 7. The CDR3 is 16 amino acids. CDR1 is MDHEN and CDR2 is SYDVKM in the germline V gene. This CDR3 is CASSLFTSGMAETQYF. The CDR3 DNA sequence: TGTGCCAGCAGTTTATTTACTAGCGGGATGGCGGAGACCCAGTACTTC.

For this clone: The identical CDR3 is also encoded by other nucleotide sequences in the sample. The rearrangement uses TRBV27 and TRBJ1-6, with 9 nucleotides matching TRBD1. The CDR3 covers 13 residues. The germline CDR1 and CDR2 sequences are MNHEY and SMNVEV (reference sequence). V gave up 9 bases and J gave up 8 bases; unmatched junction bases: 5. CDR3 sequence (DNA): TGTGCCAGTAAGGGACAGGGATATTCACCCCTCCACTTT. Protein sequence: CASKGQGYSPLHF.

The rearrangement uses TRBV30 and TRBJ2-1; D not resolved. Germline-derived CDR1 and CDR2 are GTSNPN and SVGIG (reference sequence). This CDR3 contains 13 residues. The V end lost 7 bases, the J end lost 5 bases, and 15 bases lay between the germline ends. The CDR3, as DNA: TGTGCCTTCTCTGGTCCTCCGCACAATGAGCAGTTCTTC. As protein: CAFSGPPHNEQFF.

The chain uses TRBV10-3 and TRBJ2-1; D may be TRBD1 (6 bases). Germline V CDR1 and CDR2: ENHRY, SYGVKD. The CDR3 extends over 14 amino acids. V dropped 4 bases and J dropped 3 bases, with 10 bases sitting between them. The CDR3, as DNA: TGTGCCATCAGTGGGGGGCTACTCTACAATGAGCAGTTCTTC. This translates into CAISGGLLYNEQFF.